This is a list of T cell receptor beta chains from one sample in a study of shared T cell receptors in the human thymus. The data were produced by immunoSEQ multiplex PCR, yet TCRdb's version contains in-frame clones alone and is incomplete. This sample carries hundreds of thousands of clones, roughly 90% of them seen once, and the ten largest clones take about 0.01%. These records were also assigned to another study, of human thymus T cells.

Sequencing was carried out using thymocytes. The receptors were sampled from a boy under two years old with a congenital heart defect. CDR3s include the opening cysteine and the closing phenylalanine or tryptophan. The D gene is left open where the match is weak. Size values are once, few and many counts, or a class for expanded clones, and some rows have none.

>NA|TRBD1|20|TRBV19|TRBJ1-4
CASSISPPGQGGAADEKLFF
TGTGCCAGTAGTATTTCCCCACCCGGACAGGGGGGTGCTGCTGATGAAAAACTGTTTTTT
>NA|NA|14|TRBV5-6|TRBJ2-3
CASSLIRATDTQYF
TGTGCCAGCAGCTTGATCAGGGCCACAGATACGCAGTATTTT
>NA|NA|18|TRBV5-6|TRBJ2-6
CASTPGRQIRAGANVLTF
TGTGCCAGCACCCCAGGGCGGCAGATCAGGGCTGGGGCCAACGTCCTGACTTTC
>NA|NA|15|TRBV5-4|TRBJ2-3
CASSLGGPESDTQYF
TGTGCCAGCAGCTTGGGGGGGCCGGAGTCAGATACGCAGTATTTT
>NA|TRBD1|17|TRBV30|TRBJ1-1
CAREPSGDRRARTEAFF
TGTGCCCGGGAGCCCTCGGGGGACAGGAGGGCACGCACTGAAGCTTTCTTT
>NA|TRBD2|15|TRBV6-1|TRBJ2-5
CASSVASGGQETQYF
TGTGCCAGCAGTGTGGCTAGCGGGGGCCAAGAGACCCAGTACTTC
>NA|TRBD2|15|TRBV7-2|TRBJ2-7
CASSHLAGGRYEQYF
TGTGCCAGCAGCCACTTAGCGGGAGGGCGCTACGAGCAGTACTTC
>NA|NA|13|TRBV27|TRBJ2-3
CASRDFSTDTQYF
TGTGCCAGCAGGGACTTTAGCACAGATACGCAGTATTTT
>once|TRBD1|17|TRBV7-6|TRBJ1-4
CASSPYFDRGSRWKLFF
TGTGCCAGCAGCCCCTACTTCGACAGGGGGTCCCGTTGGAAACTGTTTTTT
>NA|TRBD2|13|TRBV11-3|TRBJ2-7
CASSPGGGDEQYF
TGTGCCAGCAGCCCGGGGGGGGGCGACGAGCAGTACTTC
>NA|NA|18|TRBV28|TRBJ2-4
CASSFGGLRKRAKNIQYF
TGTGCCAGCAGTTTCGGGGGGCTTAGGAAGCGGGCCAAAAACATTCAGTACTTC
>NA|NA|13|TRBV25-1|TRBJ2-7
CASSGTVCYEQYF
TGTGCCAGCAGTGGGACAGTATGCTACGAGCAGTACTTC
>NA|NA|17|TRBV18|TRBJ2-4
CASSRDFVGVAKNIQYF
TGTGCCAGCTCCCGGGACTTCGTCGGGGTAGCCAAAAACATTCAGTACTTC
>NA|NA|16|TRBV19|TRBJ1-1
CASSGGLQGCPTEAFF
TGTGCCAGTAGCGGAGGACTGCAGGGGTGCCCCACTGAAGCTTTCTTT
>NA|NA|13|TRBV10-1|TRBJ2-7
CASSEWVGAEQYF
TGCGCCAGCAGTGAGTGGGTGGGGGCCGAGCAGTACTTC
>NA|TRBD1|13|TRBV5-6|TRBJ2-5
CASSSTGGETQYF
TGTGCCAGCAGCTCAACAGGGGGAGAGACCCAGTACTTC
>NA|NA|13|TRBV10-2|TRBJ2-2
CASSDPQTGELFF
TGCGCCAGCAGTGACCCCCAAACAGGGGAGCTGTTTTTT
>NA|NA|15|TRBV28|TRBJ2-7
CASSLQLPKPYEQYF
TGTGCCAGCAGTTTGCAACTTCCCAAACCCTACGAGCAGTACTTC
>NA|TRBD1|17|TRBV27|TRBJ2-1
CASSFPPDRGLYNEQFF
TGTGCCAGCAGTTTCCCCCCTGACAGGGGGCTGTACAATGAGCAGTTCTTC
>NA|NA|11|TRBV6-1|TRBJ2-5
CATSQQETQYF
TGTGCCACCAGCCAACAAGAGACCCAGTACTTC
>once|NA|16|TRBV28|TRBJ2-5
CASSPHPPAARLVQYF
TGTGCCAGCAGTCCTCATCCTCCGGCGGCAAGGCTTGTGCAGTACTTC
>NA|TRBD1|13|TRBV6-4|TRBJ2-1
CASSDSRQGLRFF
TGTGCCAGCAGTGATTCCAGACAGGGTTTACGGTTCTTC
>NA|TRBD2|16|TRBV18|TRBJ2-1
CASSSRTSGTYNEQFF
TGTGCCAGCTCATCGAGGACTAGCGGTACCTACAATGAGCAGTTCTTC
>NA|TRBD1|14|TRBV7-2|TRBJ2-1
CASSRQGDLREQFF
TGTGCCAGCAGCCGTCAGGGGGATCTGCGGGAGCAGTTCTTC
>NA|NA|16|TRBV21-1|TRBJ2-7
CASSSMTGPTPIEQYF
TGTGCCAGCAGCTCCATGACAGGCCCGACCCCAATCGAGCAGTACTTC
>NA|NA|15|TRBV7-8|TRBJ2-1
CASSLPGGLDNEQFF
TGTGCCAGCAGCCTTCCCGGGGGGCTCGACAATGAGCAGTTCTTC
>NA|TRBD2|16|TRBV19|TRBJ2-7
CASSGASGSITYEQYF
TGTGCCAGTAGTGGGGCTAGCGGGAGCATTACCTACGAGCAGTACTTC
>once|TRBD2|17|TRBV7-2|TRBJ2-1
CASRSRERERPYNEQFF
TGTGCCAGCAGATCTAGGGAGCGGGAGAGGCCCTACAATGAGCAGTTCTTC
>NA|TRBD1|15|TRBV27|TRBJ1-1
CASSPRDRVYTEAFF
TGTGCCAGCAGCCCACGGGACAGGGTATACACTGAAGCTTTCTTT
>NA|NA|13|TRBV7-6|TRBJ2-1
CASSLRSGLEQFF
TGTGCCAGCAGCTTACGGTCAGGTTTAGAGCAGTTCTTC
>NA|TRBD2|17|TRBV9|TRBJ2-2
CASSPTSGEANTGELFF
TGTGCCAGCAGTCCGACTAGCGGAGAGGCGAACACCGGGGAGCTGTTTTTT
>NA|NA|13|TRBV6-1|TRBJ2-7
CASSGGGIHEQYF
TGTGCCAGCAGTGGAGGAGGGATCCACGAGCAGTACTTC
>NA|NA|14|TRBV7-2|TRBJ2-7
CASSRGSKGYEQYF
TGTGCCAGCAGCCGGGGGTCCAAAGGCTACGAGCAGTACTTC
>NA|TRBD2|16|TRBV4-1|TRBJ2-7
CASGRTIAGVVYEQYF
TGCGCCAGCGGTAGAACCATAGCGGGAGTGGTCTACGAGCAGTACTTC
>NA|TRBD2|15|TRBV29-1|TRBJ2-5
CSVDWASGNQETQYF
TGCAGCGTTGATTGGGCTAGCGGGAACCAAGAGACCCAGTACTTC
>NA|TRBD1|15|TRBV5-1|TRBJ2-1
CASSSWDRGDNEQFF
TGCGCCAGCAGCTCCTGGGACAGGGGGGACAATGAGCAGTTCTTC
>NA|NA|15|TRBV15|TRBJ1-5
CATSRVAYSNQPQHF
TGTGCCACCAGCAGAGTAGCTTATAGCAATCAGCCCCAGCATTTT
>NA|NA|12|TRBV9|TRBJ1-1
CASSPTGAGAFF
TGTGCCAGTTCTCCCACGGGCGCGGGAGCTTTCTTT
>NA|NA|14|TRBV2|TRBJ2-7
CASSGGPPPVEQYF
TGTGCCAGCAGTGGGGGGCCTCCACCCGTCGAGCAGTACTTC
>NA|NA|14|TRBV6-6|TRBJ1-2
CASSSGGGGYGYTF
TGTGCCAGCAGCTCCGGGGGTGGAGGGTATGGCTACACCTTC
>NA|NA|13|TRBV28|TRBJ2-5
CASSLEGDETQYF
TGTGCCAGCAGTTTGGAGGGAGATGAGACCCAGTACTTC
>NA|NA|16|TRBV27|TRBJ2-7
CASSLSWSFGSYEQYF
TGTGCCAGCAGTTTATCGTGGAGTTTCGGCTCCTACGAGCAGTACTTC
>NA|NA|12|TRBV27|TRBJ2-2
CATDGGAGELFF
TGTGCCACCGACGGGGGTGCCGGGGAGCTGTTTTTT
>NA|NA|15|TRBV6-5|TRBJ1-2
CASSSEGGFSYGYTF
TGTGCCAGCAGTTCCGAGGGGGGGTTCAGCTATGGCTACACCTTC
>once|TRBD2|20|TRBV14|TRBJ2-3
CASSQEWTSGTHLRTDTQYF
TGTGCCAGCAGCCAAGAGTGGACTAGCGGGACCCACCTTAGGACAGATACGCAGTATTTT
>NA|TRBD1|15|TRBV25-1|TRBJ1-3
CASSTQGMTGNTIYF
TGTGCCAGCAGTACACAGGGGATGACTGGAAACACCATATATTTT
>few|TRBD1|12|TRBV29-1|TRBJ1-1
CSGTGGDTEAFF
TGCAGCGGTACAGGGGGGGACACTGAAGCTTTCTTT
>NA|NA|11|TRBV29-1|TRBJ2-1
CSVDEDNEQFF
TGCAGCGTTGATGAGGACAATGAGCAGTTCTTC
>NA|NA|17|TRBV7-9|TRBJ2-7
CASSYPVGGGIGYEQYF
TGTGCCAGCAGCTACCCGGTCGGTGGCGGGATAGGCTACGAGCAGTACTTC
>NA|NA|17|TRBV28|TRBJ2-5
CASRLRPGSRGQETQYF
TGTGCCAGCAGACTCCGTCCGGGTTCAAGAGGGCAAGAGACCCAGTACTTC
>NA|TRBD2|16|TRBV6-6|TRBJ2-7
CASTSGAASGSDEQYF
TGTGCCAGCACCTCCGGGGCGGCTAGCGGGAGTGACGAGCAGTACTTC
>NA|NA|13|TRBV28|TRBJ2-7
CASSLPGAYEQYF
TGTGCCAGCAGTTTGCCGGGAGCATACGAGCAGTACTTC